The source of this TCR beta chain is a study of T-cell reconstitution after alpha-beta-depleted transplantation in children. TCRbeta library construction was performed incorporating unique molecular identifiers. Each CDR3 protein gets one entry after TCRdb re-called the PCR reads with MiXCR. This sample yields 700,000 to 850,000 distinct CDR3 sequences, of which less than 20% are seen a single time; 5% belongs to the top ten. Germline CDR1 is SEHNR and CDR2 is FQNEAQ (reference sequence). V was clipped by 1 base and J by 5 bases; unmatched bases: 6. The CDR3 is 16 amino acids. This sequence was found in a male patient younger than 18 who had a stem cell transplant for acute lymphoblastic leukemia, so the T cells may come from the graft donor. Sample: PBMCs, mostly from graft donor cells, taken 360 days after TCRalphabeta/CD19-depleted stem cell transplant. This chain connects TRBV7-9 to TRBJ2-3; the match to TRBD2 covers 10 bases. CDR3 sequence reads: CASSLDPSGRQDTQYF. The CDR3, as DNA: TGTGCCAGCAGCTTAGACCCTAGCGGGAGACAAGATACGCAGTATTTT.